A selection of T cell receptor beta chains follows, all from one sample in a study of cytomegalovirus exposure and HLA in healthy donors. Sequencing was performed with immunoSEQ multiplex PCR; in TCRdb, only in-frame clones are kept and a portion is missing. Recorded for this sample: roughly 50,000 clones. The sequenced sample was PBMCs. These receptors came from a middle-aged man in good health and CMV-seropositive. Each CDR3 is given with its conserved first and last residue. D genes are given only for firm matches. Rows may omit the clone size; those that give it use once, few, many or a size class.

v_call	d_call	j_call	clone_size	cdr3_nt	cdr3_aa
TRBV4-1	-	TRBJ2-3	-	TGCGCCAGCAGCCAAGAGGGCCCAGGTCAAGGAGATACGCAGTATTTT	CASSQEGPGQGDTQYF
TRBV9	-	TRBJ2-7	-	TGTGCCAGCAGCGTAGGGGTCCAGGGTGGCGAGCAGTACTTC	CASSVGVQGGEQYF
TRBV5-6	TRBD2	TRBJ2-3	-	TGTGCCAGCAGCTTGGGGCAACTAGCGGGGCTCACAGATACGCAGTATTTT	CASSLGQLAGLTDTQYF
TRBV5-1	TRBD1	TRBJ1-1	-	TGCGCCAGCAGCTTGACAGGGGACACTGAAGCTTTCTTT	CASSLTGDTEAFF
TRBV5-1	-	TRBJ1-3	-	TGCGCCAGCAGCTTGGGACATCCCGCTGGTGGAAACACCATATATTTT	CASSLGHPAGGNTIYF
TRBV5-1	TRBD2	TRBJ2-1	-	TGCGCCAGCAGCTTAGGGACCAGCGGGAGTGAGCAGTTCTTC	CASSLGTSGSEQFF
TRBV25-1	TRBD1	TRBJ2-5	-	TGTGCCAGCAGTGAATCCCAGGGGGCTTTAAGCCAAGAGACCCAGTACTTC	CASSESQGALSQETQYF
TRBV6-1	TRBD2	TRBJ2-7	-	TGTGCCAGCAGTGAGGGATGGACTAGCGGGGGGGCTGTCCCCTACGAGCAGTACTTC	CASSEGWTSGGAVPYEQYF
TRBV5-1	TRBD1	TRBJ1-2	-	TGCGCCAGCAGCACCATACAGGGGGGGGGCTACACCTTC	CASSTIQGGGYTF
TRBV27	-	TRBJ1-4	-	TGTGCCAGCAGTTTCAGCAGGGGAAGTGGAAAACTGTTTTTT	CASSFSRGSGKLFF
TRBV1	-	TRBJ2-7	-	TGCACCAGCAGCCGCGGACAGGCCAGCTACGAGCAGTACTTC	CTSSRGQASYEQYF
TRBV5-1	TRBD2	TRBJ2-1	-	TGCGCCAGCAGTCTCCGGCCAACTAGCGGGGGCGACAATGAGCAGTTCTTC	CASSLRPTSGGDNEQFF
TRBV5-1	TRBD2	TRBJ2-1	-	TGCGCCAGCAGCCCCGGACTAGTCGGGGGTTATGAGCAGTTCTTC	CASSPGLVGGYEQFF
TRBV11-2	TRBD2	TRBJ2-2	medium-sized	TGTGCCAGCAGCCCGCACTTAGCGGGCTCCGGGGAGCTGTTTTTT	CASSPHLAGSGELFF
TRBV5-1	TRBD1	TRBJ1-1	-	TGCGCCAGCAGCGCCCGGGACAGGGGAGAGAACACTGAAGCTTTCTTT	CASSARDRGENTEAFF
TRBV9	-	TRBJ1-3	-	TGTGCCAGCAGCGGTGGACAGTCAGGAAACACCATATATTTT	CASSGGQSGNTIYF
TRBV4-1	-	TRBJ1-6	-	TGCGCCAGCAGCATTGACACATCCTCCTATAATTCACCCCTCCACTTT	CASSIDTSSYNSPLHF
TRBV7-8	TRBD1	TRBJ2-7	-	TGTGCCAGCAGCGGATGGACAGGGGGATACTACGAGCAGTACTTC	CASSGWTGGYYEQYF
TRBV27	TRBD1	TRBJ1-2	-	TGTGCCAGCAGTTGGTCGGACAGGGGGCATGGCTACACCTTC	CASSWSDRGHGYTF
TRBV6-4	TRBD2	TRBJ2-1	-	TGTGCCAGCAGTGCTAGCGGGGGGCCCAATGAGCAGTTCTTC	CASSASGGPNEQFF